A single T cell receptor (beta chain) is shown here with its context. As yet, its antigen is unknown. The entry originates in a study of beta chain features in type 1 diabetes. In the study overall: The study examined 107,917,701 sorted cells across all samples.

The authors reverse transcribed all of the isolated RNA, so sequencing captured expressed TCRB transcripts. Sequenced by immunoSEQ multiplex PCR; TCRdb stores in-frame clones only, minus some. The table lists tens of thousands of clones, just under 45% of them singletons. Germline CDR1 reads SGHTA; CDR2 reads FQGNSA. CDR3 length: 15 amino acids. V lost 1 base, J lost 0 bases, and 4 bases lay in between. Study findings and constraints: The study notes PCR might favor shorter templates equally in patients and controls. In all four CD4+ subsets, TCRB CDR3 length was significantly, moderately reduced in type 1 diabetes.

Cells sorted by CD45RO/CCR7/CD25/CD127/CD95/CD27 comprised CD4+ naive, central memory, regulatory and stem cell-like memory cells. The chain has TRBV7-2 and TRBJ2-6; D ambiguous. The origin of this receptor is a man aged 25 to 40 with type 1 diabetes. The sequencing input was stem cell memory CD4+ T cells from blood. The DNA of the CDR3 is TGTGCCAGCAGCTTAGGGCTCTCTGGGGCCAACGTCCTGACTTTC. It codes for CASSLGLSGANVLTF.